Included here is one TCR beta chain sequence, with context. The specificity of this receptor is unknown. No base quality information exists; no much larger clone differs at one position. These data originate in a study of beta chain features in type 1 diabetes (dated by TCRdb to between 2018 and 2020). In the study overall: Mean age, gender distribution, total cell number and subset yield did not differ between patients and healthy donors. Across all samples, 107,917,701 sorted cells were examined, and cell number per subset correlated strongly with RNA yield. In the study, recently diagnosed type 1 diabetes patients and matched healthy donors were compared on the TCRB repertoires of their sorted circulating CD4+ T cell subsets. Naive and central memory subsets were obtained from all 30 or so donors, but regulatory and stem cell-like memory subsets were isolated from only 8 patients and about 8 healthy donors. General study outcomes and caveats: Patients with type 1 diabetes made fewer insertions and deleted more nucleotides at VDJ recombination sites, implying thymic rearrangement abnormalities. Because the HLA sub-analyses included only small numbers of individuals, any influence of HLA type on TCRB rearrangement was left unresolved. Because cDNA was sequenced instead of genomic DNA, activated cells with high expression could be over-represented, although the groups did not differ in activation or CD3 levels. Naive, central memory and regulatory TCRB repertoires appeared to be more similar among patients than among healthy donors. PCR might favor shorter templates, but patient and control samples were amplified and corrected together, so any skew would affect both groups equally. In all four CD4+ subsets, TCRB CDR3 length was moderately but significantly shorter in type 1 diabetes patients.

There are 15 amino acids in the CDR3, from cysteine to phenylalanine inclusive. Only CDR3 DNA remains: 45 bases, in frame from the first base. V and J are trimmed by 3 bases and 4 bases, and the gene matches miss 3 bases of the junction. From a lookup of the germline V gene, CDR1 and CDR2 are MGHDK and SYGVNS. The High Capacity cDNA Reverse Transcription Kit was used to reverse transcribe all of the isolated RNA, meaning that expressed TCRB transcripts were what got sequenced. Naive, central memory and regulatory T cell samples underwent deep immunoSEQ sequencing, averaging about 3.5 million total reads per sample. Sorted cells were lysed in RLT buffer and RNA was extracted with DNase-treated RNeasy Micro or Mini kits, depending on cell number. To prevent cross-contamination, every cell subset was processed on its own, while patient and healthy donor samples were processed together. Using the immunoSEQ multiplex PCR, TCRB sequences were amplified from cDNA into 87-bp fragments spanning the CDR3 region. Amplicons were sequenced on the Illumina HiSeq platform. The authors' analysis ran thus. Synthetic template baselines were used to correct PCR bias computationally, reads within Hamming distance 2 were collapsed together, and singletons that could not be merged were discarded. By aligning reads against IMGT, V, D and J genes, CDR3 length, and insertions or deletions at six rearrangement sites were assigned. Within each subset, clonotype counts were normalized to sorted cell number, and only after that were true diversity and Gini coefficients computed with the tcR R package. The overlap coefficient, calculated on TCRB nucleotide sequences, was used to measure repertoire sharing. As a proxy for the pre-selection repertoire, out-of-frame TCRB sequences from naive cells were analyzed. TCRdb mirrors the immuneACCESS table, restricted to in-frame sequences. Some clones are absent from its copies; in checked studies, under half trace to an unresolved V gene, and the reason for the others is unknown. The DNA was the basis for D and trimming; V, J and clone size are from that table. The table for this sample lists around 430,000 clones; approximately 31% of them were counted only once. 0.065% of the sample lies in the top ten.

Each donor gave one peripheral blood draw, averaging about 100 mL, which was collected into heparinised tubes. Naive, central memory, regulatory and stem cell-like memory CD4+ T cells were sorted on a BD FACSAria II using a panel including CD45RO, CCR7, CD25, CD127, CD95 and CD27. A purity above 95% was achieved for all sorted populations. PBMCs were isolated immediately by Lymphoprep density gradient centrifugation and stained directly without culture. Samples were stained and sorted in pairs, with one healthy donor and one patient per experiment, so that batch effects were minimized. The chain couples TRBV25-1 to TRBJ2-5, with 12 central nucleotides matching TRBD1. This receptor was taken from a man aged 18 to 35 in good health. The sequencing sample was made of naive CD4+ T cells from blood. Explained via the paper, the cell subset or site label denotes: true naive CD4+ T cells. The nucleotide sequence reads as follows: TGTGCCAGCAGTGAGGGACAGGGGGCAACAGAGACCCAGTACTTC. It translates as CASSEGQGATETQYF.